These 17 T cell receptor beta chains share one sample of origin, sequenced in a study of beta chain features in type 1 diabetes. The whole isolated RNA underwent reverse transcription, so sequencing captured expressed TCRB transcripts. Only in-frame clones appear in the TCRdb table, and some are missing; sequencing was by immunoSEQ multiplex PCR. Of over 700,000 clones in the sample, 17% were seen once. Specimen: naive CD4+ T cells from blood. These receptors all stem from a woman aged 18 to 35 in good health.

This clone has more than one count but fewer than ten. The rearrangement uses TRBV19 and TRBJ1-1; D perhaps matches TRBD1 (5 bases). The CDR3 contains 13 residues. V was shortened by 4 bases and J by 7 bases, with 13 bases between the two germline ends. Germline V gene data show CDR1 as LNHDA and CDR2 as SQIVND (reference sequence). CDR3 sequence reads: CASSRSRADEAFF. The CDR3 nucleotides are TGTGCCAGTAGTAGAAGCAGGGCGGATGAAGCTTTCTTT.

This chain connects TRBV4-3 to TRBJ2-7; D not certain. Trimming removed 0 bases from V and 1 base from J, with 16 bases in between. Germline CDR1 reads LGHNA; CDR2 reads YSLEER. CDR3 length equals 17 residues. The CDR3 region is CASSQEGRDLISYEQYF. CDR3 nucleotides: TGCGCCAGCAGCCAAGAAGGTCGAGACTTAATTTCCTACGAGCAGTACTTC.

This chain uses TRBV5-1 with TRBJ2-7, with TRBD1 matching 9 bases. CDR1 SGHRS and CDR2 YFSETQ come from the germline V gene. This CDR3 comprises 14 residues. Trimming removed 4 bases from V and 5 bases from J; junction bases left unmatched: 7. The chain's CDR3 is CASSVGQGTDEQYF. CDR3 nucleotides: TGCGCCAGCAGCGTCGGACAGGGGACCGACGAGCAGTACTTC.

The chain employs TRBV5-1 and TRBJ2-3; 9 nucleotides line up with TRBD2. Germline V gene data show CDR1 as SGHRS and CDR2 as YFSETQ. Trimming at V came to 0 bases and at J to 4 bases, leaving 6 bases not matched to a gene. This CDR3 comprises 16 residues. CDR3 nucleotide sequence: TGCGCCAGCAGCTTGGTGCTAGCGGGAACGTCAGATACGCAGTATTTT. Its translation is CASSLVLAGTSDTQYF.

This clone came up a few times. V is TRBV14 and J is TRBJ2-7; 10 positions agree with TRBD2. This CDR3 region has 17 residues. The ends lost 4 bases at V and 7 bases at J; junction bases unmatched: 16. Germline values: CDR1 SGHDN, CDR2 FVKESK. For the CDR3, the DNA is TGTGCCAGCAGCCCGGGACTGGGTACTAGCGGGAAGTTTGAGCAGTACTTC. This codes for CASSPGLGTSGKFEQYF. Based on the CDR3 plus reference TRBV14 and TRBJ2-7, the full variable domain is EAGVTQFPSHSVIEKGQTVTLRCDPISGHDNLYWYRRVMGKEIKFLLHFVKESKQDESGMPNNRFLAERTGGTYSTLKVQPAELEDSGVYFCASSPGLGTSGKFEQYFGPGTRLTVT.

This clone came up a few times. Different DNA sequences within this sample yield the same CDR3. This sequence joins TRBV18 and TRBJ2-7; D remains unclear. V lost 2 bases and J lost 0, with 5 bases in between. This CDR3 region has 13 residues. CDR1 and CDR2 from the germline V gene are KGHSH and LQKENI. The DNA of the CDR3 is TGTGCCAGCTCACCAGCTAGCTCCTACGAGCAGTACTTC. As protein: CASSPASSYEQYF.

This clone was observed a few times. The chain is built from TRBV11-2 and TRBJ2-7; possible D gene TRBD1, 6 bases. The CDR3 is 14 amino acids. Trimming cost V 5 bases and J 3 bases, with 14 bases left between them. Germline V CDR1 and CDR2: SGHAT, FQNNGV. DNA for the CDR3: TGTGCCAGCAGCCCCTACAGGGAACTCTACGAGCAGTACTTC. Protein sequence: CASSPYRELYEQYF.

This clone was picked up many times. This chain joins TRBV10-3 and TRBJ2-1; D not certain. Trimming pared 4 bases from V and 5 bases from J, leaving 9 bases between. The CDR3 extends over 13 amino acids. Germline CDR1 ENHRY, CDR2 SYGVKD. CDR3 DNA sequence: TGTGCCATCAGTGGTCAGGTTGACAATGAGCAGTTCTTC. It is translated as CAISGQVDNEQFF.

The V call is TRBV2, the J call TRBJ1-2; TRBD1 might be the D (5 bases). Trimming took 6 bases from V and 4 from J, leaving 12 bases between them. CDR3 length: 13 residues. Germline values: CDR1 SNHLY, CDR2 FYNNEI. CDR3 amino acids: CASRVTGPYGYTF. In nucleotides, the CDR3 is TGTGCCAGCAGGGTTACAGGCCCCTATGGCTACACCTTC.

This clone was counted between two and nine times. This rearrangement joins TRBV10-3 to TRBJ1-2; D unresolved. Trimming pared 6 bases from V and 5 bases from J, leaving 13 bases between. This CDR3 comprises 13 residues. Per the germline V gene, CDR1 is ENHRY and CDR2 is SYGVKD. The CDR3 region is CAISEDGPYGYTF. The CDR3 nucleotides are TGTGCCATCAGCGAAGACGGACCTTATGGCTACACCTTC.

This sequence joins TRBV13 and TRBJ2-1; D gene uncertain. V was cut by 5 bases and J by 6 bases, with 17 bases left in between. The CDR3 is 15 amino acids. Germline lookup yields CDR1 PRHDT and CDR2 FYEKMQ (reference sequence). CDR3 in amino acids: CASSLHPARSNEQFF. CDR3 in DNA: TGTGCCAGCAGCCTCCATCCGGCCAGAAGCAATGAGCAGTTCTTC.

This clone was counted only a few times. J is TRBJ2-5 and V is TRBV7-9; possibly TRBD1 for D (6 bases). This CDR3 has 13 amino acids. Germline CDR1 reads SEHNR; CDR2 reads FQNEAQ (reference sequence). Trimming stripped 5 bases from V and 5 bases from J, with 12 bases between. The CDR3 protein is CASSPTGWETQYF. CDR3 coding DNA: TGTGCCAGCAGCCCCACAGGGTGGGAGACCCAGTACTTC.

The V call is TRBV7-2, the J call TRBJ2-1, with D perhaps TRBD2 (6 bases). The CDR3 totals 17 residues. V was clipped by 2 bases and J by 0 bases, with 14 bases between them. Germline CDR1 and CDR2: SGHTA and FQGNSA. DNA for the CDR3: TGTGCCAGCAGCTTATTTGCCGGGACTGGCTCCTACAATGAGCAGTTCTTC. It encodes CASSLFAGTGSYNEQFF.

The chain employs TRBV7-8 and TRBJ2-7, with TRBD2 as a possible D gene (5 bases). The germline V gene has CDR1 SGHVS and CDR2 FQNEAQ. The CDR3 runs to 15 residues. With 1 base removed from V and 3 bases from J, the gap between germline ends came to 13 bases. In DNA form, the CDR3 reads TGTGCCAGCAGCTTAGGAGGACTGGGAAACTACGAGCAGTACTTC. Its translation is CASSLGGLGNYEQYF.

This clone was recorded a few times. The chain uses TRBV6-5 and TRBJ2-5; 9 nucleotides agree with TRBD1. The CDR3 is 14 amino acids. CDR1 is MNHEY and CDR2 is SVGAGI in the germline V gene. The V and J ends lost 9 bases and 4 bases, in that order; junction bases with no gene match: 9. CDR3 region: CASRDRVKGETQYF. CDR3 coding DNA: TGTGCCAGTCGGGACAGGGTAAAGGGAGAGACCCAGTACTTC.

Turning to this clone: Other nucleotide sequences from this sample produce the same CDR3. V is TRBV7-9 and J is TRBJ1-1; D is possibly TRBD1 (5 bases). The germline gives CDR1 SEHNR, CDR2 FQNEAQ (reference sequence). V lost 5 bases to trimming and J lost 6 bases, with 10 bases between them. This CDR3 contains 12 residues. The CDR3 is CASSPQGSEAFF. CDR3 DNA sequence: TGTGCCAGCAGCCCCCAGGGATCTGAAGCTTTCTTT.

The chain links TRBV18 to TRBJ1-4; weak D call: TRBD1 (6 bases). V was shortened by 5 bases and J by 0 bases, with 10 bases between the two germline ends. The CDR3 totals 15 residues. Germline CDR1 and CDR2: KGHSH and LQKENI. The CDR3 loop reads CASSNQGTTNEKLFF. DNA of the CDR3: TGTGCCAGCTCAAACCAGGGGACAACTAATGAAAAACTGTTTTTT.